The 20 T cell receptor beta chains reported below all come from one sample, sequenced in a study of spatial heterogeneity in lung cancer. TCRdb itself ran the 5' RACE reads through MiXCR, one entry per CDR3 protein. The sample has 10,000 to 15,000 distinct CDR3 sequences; under 4% are singletons. As for time point: sample taken at primary tumor resection. Whole RNA, isolated from tumor, nontumor lung or frozen PBMC, was sequenced without prior sorting. Sequencing used PBMCs, obtained at surgery. These receptors all come from a male donor with early-stage non-small cell lung cancer.

The table lists this clonotype with many counts. Found in a library prepared for alpha chains, this beta chain is an off-target read, and its abundance has little meaning. The CDR3 loop is CASSADRGGRDTQYF. CDR3 DNA sequence: TGTGCCAGCAGCGCGGACAGGGGGGGCAGGGATACGCAGTATTTT. The rearrangement uses TRBV7-2 and TRBJ2-3; 10 bases line up with TRBD1. The CDR3 consists of 15 residues. The V segment lost 5 bases and the J segment 6 bases; nucleotides outside the gene matches: 8. From germline, CDR1 is SGHTA and CDR2 FQGNSA.

This clonotype was observed at least ten times. This beta chain came through as a stray read in a library set up for alpha chains, and its size says little. This chain connects TRBV11-2 to TRBJ2-5, with D unresolved. V shed 0 bases and J shed 1 base, with 9 bases lying between them. CDR3 length equals 15 residues. CDR1 is SGHAT, CDR2 FQNNGV, per germline. CDR3: CASSLDLNSQETQYF. Here the CDR3 DNA reads TGTGCCAGCAGCTTAGATCTGAACAGCCAAGAGACCCAGTACTTC.

The sample holds a few counts of this clonotype. This beta chain is a stray sequence in a library constructed for alpha chains; its clone size is not meaningful. V usage is TRBV5-4 and J usage is TRBJ2-3, with a weak D call TRBD2 (6 bases). Germline V gives CDR1 SGHNT, CDR2 YYREEE (reference sequence). V lost 2 bases and J 2 bases, leaving 9 bases between the germline ends. The CDR3 totals 14 residues. For the CDR3, the DNA is TGTGCCAGCAGCTTACGGGAGTCCACAGATACGCAGTATTTT. Protein product: CASSLRESTDTQYF.

This clonotype has at least ten counts. This beta chain is a stray sequence in a library constructed for alpha chains; its clone size is not meaningful. This chain links TRBV24-1 with TRBJ2-7; no clear D gene. The germline gives CDR1 KGHDR, CDR2 SFDVKD. This CDR3 spans 15 amino acids. Trimming pared 7 bases from V and 5 bases from J, leaving 20 bases between. The chain's CDR3 is CATSERWPRSNEQYF. CDR3 in DNA: TGTGCCACCAGCGAACGTTGGCCCAGATCCAACGAGCAGTACTTC.

This clonotype has ten or more counts. This beta chain turned up in a library designed for alpha chains; as an off-target read, its abundance says little. The CDR3 loop is CASSRTRVVRETQYF. Here the CDR3 DNA reads TGTGCCAGCAGCCGGACTAGAGTGGTACGAGAGACCCAGTACTTC. V and J are TRBV11-2 and TRBJ2-5, with 7 bases that match TRBD2. Trimming removed 5 bases from V and 4 bases from J; junction bases left unmatched: 10. Germline V CDR1 and CDR2: SGHAT, FQNNGV. This CDR3 comprises 15 residues.

This clonotype was counted many times. Found in a library prepared for alpha chains, this beta chain is an off-target read, and its abundance has little meaning. The chain links TRBV10-3 to TRBJ2-2; possibly TRBD1 for D (5 bases). CDR1 and CDR2 from the germline V gene are ENHRY and SYGVKD. V was cut by 5 bases and J by 8 bases, with 12 bases left in between. This CDR3 comprises 13 residues. The DNA for the CDR3 is TGTGCCATCAGTCCCCAGGGATCGGGGGAGCTGTTTTTT. As protein: CAISPQGSGELFF.

In its sample, this clonotype was seen many times. This beta chain came through as a stray read in a library set up for alpha chains, and its size says little. Here the CDR3 DNA reads TGTGCCAGCAGCCCTCTTATGCGACCAAGGACCCAGTACTTC. This translates into CASSPLMRPRTQYF. The genes are TRBV5-6 and TRBJ2-5; D is ambiguous. The CDR3 contains 14 residues. Trimming shortened V by 4 bases and J by 7 bases, and 17 bases separated the two germline ends. CDR1 SGHDT and CDR2 YYEEEE come from the germline V gene.

This clonotype was seen more than once but under ten times. This beta chain was picked up by a library intended for alpha chains and is off target, so its count carries little meaning. The chain has TRBV7-8 and TRBJ2-7; 8 bases agree with TRBD2. V was pared by 3 bases and J by 6 bases, with 7 bases of the junction left unmatched. CDR1 and CDR2 from the germline V gene are SGHVS and FQNEAQ. The CDR3 sequence is 14 residues long. The CDR3 sequence: CASSFGTGGSEQYF. The CDR3 nucleotides read TGTGCCAGCAGCTTTGGGACGGGAGGGAGCGAGCAGTACTTC.

This clonotype was seen many times. This beta chain is a stray sequence in a library constructed for alpha chains; its clone size is not meaningful. CDR3 region: CAIRTRTNTGELFF. CDR3 sequence (DNA): TGTGCCATCCGGACTAGGACTAACACCGGGGAGCTGTTTTTT. The rearrangement links TRBV10-3 to TRBJ2-2; TRBD2 matches 7 bases. The germline gives CDR1 ENHRY, CDR2 SYGVKD. V lost 8 bases and J lost 2; bases outside the gene matches: 5. The CDR3 is made up of 14 amino acids.

As concerns this clonotype: The library was prepared for alpha chains; this beta chain is a stray read, so its frequency means little. V is TRBV29-1 and J is TRBJ2-7; 9 bases fit TRBD1. In germline, CDR1 is SQVTM, CDR2 ANQGSEA. This CDR3 region has 13 residues. J was trimmed by 0 bases and V by 4 bases; bases with no gene match: 1. The DNA for the CDR3 is TGCAGCGTTGCGGGACAGGGCTCCTACGAGCAGTACTTC. This gives the protein CSVAGQGSYEQYF.

The sample holds many counts of this clonotype. A library made for alpha chains picked up this beta chain off target, so its size means little. The V gene is TRBV5-1, the J gene TRBJ2-5; D is perhaps TRBD2 (5 bases). The CDR3 covers 15 residues. Trimming left V 2 bases short and J 1 base short, with 12 bases between. Germline V gene sequence: CDR1 SGHRS, CDR2 YFSETQ. As DNA, the CDR3 is TGCGCCAGCAGCTTTGAGGGATGGCGCCAAGAGACCCAGTACTTC. This sequence encodes CASSFEGWRQETQYF.

This clonotype came up a few times. Since it is a stray read in a library aimed at alpha chains, this beta chain has a size that is not meaningful. The rearrangement joins TRBV12-3 or TRBV12-4 to TRBJ1-2; D is possibly TRBD1 (6 bases). The CDR3 runs 14 residues. V was clipped by 4 bases and J by 4 bases, with 13 bases between them. The CDR3 loop is CASSSRGGTYGYTF. CDR3 sequence (DNA): TGTGCCAGCAGTTCCAGGGGAGGCACCTATGGCTACACCTTC.

Ten or more counts support this clonotype. Because the library targeted alpha chains, this beta chain is an off-target read whose size means little. The chain recombines TRBV25-1 with TRBJ1-2; D is perhaps TRBD1 (5 bases). The CDR3 is 15 amino acids. The V end was cut by 3 bases, the J end by 3 bases, with 14 bases between. Germline V gene sequence: CDR1 MGHDK, CDR2 SYGVNS. The chain's CDR3 is CASSDTRDGDYGYTF. The CDR3 coding sequence is TGTGCCAGCAGTGATACCCGGGACGGAGACTATGGCTACACCTTC.

Ten or more counts support this clonotype. This beta chain came through as a stray read in a library set up for alpha chains, and its size says little. The V gene is TRBV2, the J gene TRBJ2-2; a weak D match, TRBD2 (5 bases). This CDR3 is 12 amino acids long. Germline V CDR1 and CDR2: SNHLY, FYNNEI. Trimming took 3 bases from V and 7 from J, leaving 6 bases between them. CDR3 in amino acids: CASSDRGGELFF. CDR3 in DNA: TGTGCCAGCAGTGATCGGGGCGGGGAGCTGTTTTTT. Based on the CDR3 plus reference TRBV2 and TRBJ2-2, the full variable domain is EPEVTQTPSHQVTQMGQEVILRCVPISNHLYFYWYRQILGQKVEFLVSFYNNEISEKSEIFDDQFSVERPDGSNFTLKIRSTKLEDSAMYFCASSDRGGELFFGEGSRLTVL.

This clonotype was seen a handful of times. This beta chain lies outside the target of a library built for alpha chains; its clone size means little. This CDR3 reads CASSYGGLVPYEQFF. In DNA form, the CDR3 reads TGTGCCAGCAGTTACGGAGGACTAGTCCCATATGAGCAGTTCTTC. V usage is TRBV6-2 or TRBV6-3 and J usage is TRBJ2-1; 7 positions agree with TRBD2. Germline V lookup: CDR1 MNHEY, CDR2 SVGEGT. V lost 2 bases and J lost 8; bases outside the gene matches: 9. CDR3 size: 15 residues.

This clonotype has a count of ten or more. In a library made to pick up alpha chains, this beta chain is a stray read with a size that means little. In nucleotides, the CDR3 is TGCAGTGCTAGAGATCCCAGTGCAAGGGGGCCCTATAATTCACCCCTCCACTTT. It yields the protein CSARDPSARGPYNSPLHF. The chain has TRBV20-1 and TRBJ1-6, with 7 bases that match TRBD1. J lost 2 bases, V lost 0 bases, and 10 bases had no gene match. The CDR3 sequence is 18 residues long. Germline V gives CDR1 DFQATT, CDR2 SNEGSKA (reference sequence).

This clonotype was found many times. Since it is a stray read in a library aimed at alpha chains, this beta chain has a size that is not meaningful. The chain combines TRBV7-9 with TRBJ2-7, with D unclear. The V gene's germline CDR1 is SEHNR and CDR2 FQNEAQ (reference sequence). With 4 bases removed from V and 2 bases from J, the gap between germline ends came to 15 bases. This CDR3 is 15 amino acids long. The CDR3 loop reads CASSSTHSRPYEQYF. The CDR3 nucleotides read TGTGCCAGCAGCTCCACTCACAGCCGACCCTACGAGCAGTACTTC. The variable domain in full, with the rest retrieved from reference TRBV7-9 and TRBJ2-7, is DTGVSQNPRHKITKRGQNVTFRCDPISEHNRLYWYRQTLGQGPEFLTYFQNEAQLEKSRLLSDRFSAERPKGSFSTLEIQRTEQGDSAMYLCASSSTHSRPYEQYFGPGTRLTVT.

This clonotype was seen ten or more times. Because the library targeted alpha chains, this beta chain is an off-target read whose size means little. The J gene is TRBJ2-2, the V gene TRBV20-1; 8 positions match TRBD2. The J segment lost 6 bases and the V segment lost 5 bases, leaving 8 bases of the junction unmatched. This CDR3 is built from 14 residues. CDR1 DFQATT and CDR2 SNEGSKA come from the germline V gene (reference sequence). As DNA, the CDR3 is TGCAGTGCTTACACAGCGGGAGCGGCCGGGGAGCTGTTTTTT. It is translated as CSAYTAGAAGELFF.

This clonotype showed up many times. This beta chain is off target for a library built for alpha chains, so its abundance means little. The chain couples TRBV20-1 to TRBJ2-1; perhaps TRBD2 as D (5 bases). V was trimmed by 1 base and J by 5 bases, leaving 24 bases between them. Germline V gene lookup returns CDR1 DFQATT and CDR2 SNEGSKA (reference sequence). This CDR3 contains 18 residues. The CDR3 coding sequence is TGCAGTGCTAGAGTAGGCCCCGAGCCGCCTAGCAGACACAATGAGCAGTTCTTC. Amino acids: CSARVGPEPPSRHNEQFF.

This clonotype was seen at least ten times. Being off target in a library aimed at alpha chains, this beta chain has a size of little meaning. The V and J genes are TRBV12-3 or TRBV12-4 and TRBJ1-1; D is ambiguous. This CDR3 comprises 14 residues. V was pared by 5 bases and J by 1 base, with 11 bases between. The CDR3 is CASSLRTANTEAFF. CDR3 nucleotide sequence: TGTGCCAGCAGTCTACGTACAGCGAACACTGAAGCTTTCTTT.